Sequencing of this TCR beta chain was carried out in a study of CD4 and CD8 cells across lung adenocarcinoma regions. V shed 6 bases and J 0 bases; nucleotides not matched to a gene: 7. The CDR3 is 16 residues long. Germline V gene data show CDR1 as MNHNS and CDR2 as SASEGT. Each CDR3 protein gets one entry after TCRdb re-called the PCR reads with MiXCR. The sample yields roughly 17,000 distinct CDR3 sequences, 55% seen once. This clonotype was observed many times. The sequencing input was CD8+ T cells from the center of a lung tumor. The V gene is TRBV6-1, the J gene TRBJ1-3; TRBD1 aligns across 8 bases. The receptor was derived from a female donor with lung adenocarcinoma. The CD4 and CD8 labels of this study may be unreliable. CDR3 sequence (DNA): TGTGCCAGCAGGCCCCGACAGGGGTTCTCTGGAAACACCATATATTTT. Protein product: CASRPRQGFSGNTIYF.